Shown below are 32 T cell receptor beta chains from a single sample sequenced in a study of persistence of HIV-infected CD4 T cells. These receptors' antigens are unknown. The immunoSEQ assay was version 4, run in survey mode. This table comes from immunoSEQ multiplex PCR, and its TCRdb copy is limited to in-frame clones, with some not included. The sample consists of approximately 35,000 clones, more than 75% of them appearing once. Overlapping HIV-1 Gag 15-mer peptides at approximately 1 ug per peptide per mL were used. Sorted nonresponding memory CD4+ T cells were CD40L-negative, CD69-negative, CD45RO-high. The input for sequencing was cultured CD4+ T cells from PBMCs, taken from a patient who received antiretroviral therapy. All receptors derive from an adult with HIV. The donor label of this sample is uncertain.

A single count supports this clone. This chain uses TRBV9 with TRBJ1-3, with unresolved D. The CDR3 consists of 16 residues. The V gene's germline CDR1 is SGDLS and CDR2 YYNGEE. V dropped 0 bases and J dropped 0 bases, with 10 bases sitting between them. The CDR3: CASSVAGRHSGNTIYF. In DNA form, the CDR3 reads TGTGCCAGCAGCGTAGCAGGACGGCACTCTGGAAACACCATATATTTT.

The chain links TRBV28 to TRBJ1-1, with TRBD1 identical over 7 bases. V dropped 9 bases and J dropped 2; count of bases not matched to a gene: 12. CDR1 MDHEN and CDR2 SYDVKM come from the germline V gene. This CDR3 spans 15 amino acids. CDR3 in DNA: TGTGCCAGTCCCAATAGAGGGGGCAGTAACACTGAAGCTTTCTTT. Residues: CASPNRGGSNTEAFF.

The chain combines TRBV27 with TRBJ2-3; 7 bases fit TRBD2. The CDR3 sequence is 14 residues long. Germline loops: CDR1 MNHEY, CDR2 SMNVEV (reference sequence). V gave up 2 bases and J gave up 3 bases; unmatched junction bases: 2. CDR3 region: CASSLREGTDTQYF. The CDR3 DNA reads TGTGCCAGCAGTTTAAGGGAGGGTACAGATACGCAGTATTTT.

The V and J genes are TRBV3-1 (or the pseudogene TRBV3-2) and TRBJ1-1, with D possibly TRBD1 on 6 matching bases. The CDR3 is made up of 15 amino acids. In germline, CDR1 is LGHDT, CDR2 YNNKEL (reference sequence). With 4 bases removed from V and 3 bases from J, the gap between germline ends came to 15 bases. This CDR3 is CASSPRFRGDTEAFF. The CDR3 DNA reads TGTGCCAGCAGCCCCCGGTTTAGGGGGGACACTGAAGCTTTCTTT.

This chain uses TRBV20-1 with TRBJ1-2; D is ambiguous. There are 13 residues in the CDR3. Per the germline V gene, CDR1 is DFQATT and CDR2 is SNEGSKA (reference sequence). With 3 bases removed from V and 7 bases from J, the gap between germline ends came to 15 bases. CDR3 amino acids: CSASNGPKRGYTF. As DNA, the CDR3 is TGCAGTGCTAGTAACGGGCCCAAGCGTGGCTACACCTTC.

The rearrangement joins TRBV2 to TRBJ1-6, with D possibly matching TRBD1 (5 bases). The CDR3 has 13 residues. V lost 9 bases and J lost 7, with 13 bases in between. From germline, CDR1 is SNHLY and CDR2 FYNNEI. The CDR3 sequence is CARNQGPNSPLHF. CDR3 DNA sequence: TGTGCCAGGAACCAGGGACCGAATTCACCCCTCCACTTT.

The chain has TRBV6-5 and TRBJ1-6; a possible D gene is TRBD1 (6 bases). The CDR3 is 15 residues long. CDR1 MNHEY and CDR2 SVGAGI come from the germline V gene. V lost 0 bases, J lost 8 bases, and 11 bases lay in between. The chain's CDR3 is CASSYSSWGHSPLHF. DNA of the CDR3: TGTGCCAGCAGTTACTCTTCATGGGGGCATTCACCCCTCCACTTT.

The genes are TRBV12-3 or TRBV12-4 and TRBJ1-1; 12 positions match TRBD1. The CDR3 is made up of 13 amino acids. V lost 5 bases, J lost 10 bases, and 5 bases stayed unmatched. The CDR3 reads CASSERDRGRAFF. CDR3 DNA: TGTGCCAGCAGTGAACGGGACAGGGGGCGAGCTTTCTTT.

V and J are TRBV5-1 and TRBJ1-1; no clear D. Germline V gene lookup returns CDR1 SGHRS and CDR2 YFSETQ. This CDR3 has 16 amino acids. Trimming removed 1 base at V and 2 bases at J, with 15 bases between. This CDR3 is CASSLLRSAQNTEAFF. The CDR3, as DNA: TGCGCCAGCAGCTTGCTCCGGTCTGCACAAAACACTGAAGCTTTCTTT.

V usage is TRBV7-6 and J usage is TRBJ2-7; D possibly corresponds to TRBD2 (5 bases). CDR3 length equals 13 residues. The germline gives CDR1 SGHVS, CDR2 FNYEAQ. V was shortened by 4 bases and J by 5 bases, with 12 bases between the two germline ends. The CDR3 loop is CASSSRLSDEQYF. CDR3 sequence (DNA): TGTGCCAGCAGCTCACGCCTTAGCGACGAGCAGTACTTC.

The rearrangement links TRBV6-5 to TRBJ1-3; D possibly corresponds to TRBD1 (5 bases). The germline V and J ends were trimmed by 4 bases and 0 bases, with 13 bases remaining between them. The CDR3 loop spans 16 amino acids. Germline V CDR1 and CDR2: MNHEY, SVGAGI. The CDR3 protein is CASSLKGPISGNTIYF. Written as DNA, the CDR3 is TGTGCCAGCAGTTTGAAGGGACCCATCTCTGGAAACACCATATATTTT.

V is TRBV6-1 and J is TRBJ1-2; D is perhaps TRBD1 (6 bases). The CDR3 spans 13 residues. The germline CDR1 and CDR2 sequences are MNHNS and SASEGT. V lost 2 bases and J 8 bases, leaving 12 bases between the germline ends. CDR3 in amino acids: CASSETGAGGYTF. The CDR3 nucleotides are TGTGCCAGCAGTGAAACGGGGGCGGGAGGCTACACCTTC.

The chain has TRBV30 and TRBJ1-4; tentatively, D is TRBD1 (6 bases). Germline V gene sequence: CDR1 GTSNPN, CDR2 SVGIG (reference sequence). The CDR3 spans 14 residues. Trimming removed 3 bases at V and 7 bases at J, with 15 bases between. The CDR3 is CAWRGPGGLEKLFF. The CDR3 bases are TGTGCCTGGAGGGGCCCGGGGGGCCTTGAAAAACTGTTTTTT.

The chain joins TRBV4-1 to TRBJ2-2; either TRBD1 or TRBD2 may supply D (5 bases each). The germline CDR1 and CDR2 sequences are MGHRA and YSYEKL. The CDR3 totals 17 residues. Trimming left V 0 bases short and J 6 bases short, with 17 bases between. The CDR3 sequence: CASSQDPPGRVSGELFF. The CDR3 DNA is TGCGCCAGCAGCCAAGATCCCCCAGGGAGAGTCTCCGGGGAGCTGTTTTTT.

This sequence joins TRBV29-1 and TRBJ1-1, with 7 nucleotides matching TRBD1. Germline values: CDR1 SQVTM, CDR2 ANQGSEA. The CDR3 totals 11 residues. J was trimmed by 11 bases and V by 7 bases; bases with no gene match: 10. The CDR3 DNA follows: TGCAGCGCCGAATCACAGGGGTTCGCTTTCTTT. It specifies CSAESQGFAFF. Together with reference TRBV29-1 and TRBJ1-1, the CDR3 gives the full variable domain: SAVISQKPSRDICQRGTSLTIQCQVDSQVTMMFWYRQQPGQSLTLIATANQGSEATYESGFVIDKFPISRPNLTFSTLTVSNMSPEDSSIYLCSAESQGFAFFGQGTRLTVV.

The V and J genes are TRBV5-5 and TRBJ1-3, with TRBD1 as a possible D gene (6 bases). V was cut by 1 base and J by 0 bases, with 17 bases left in between. The CDR3 runs 18 residues. Germline CDR1 reads SGHKS; CDR2 reads YYEKEE (reference sequence). CDR3: CASSLNVGGRSSGNTIYF. The CDR3 coding sequence is TGTGCCAGCAGCTTGAATGTCGGGGGCAGGAGCTCTGGAAACACCATATATTTT.

V is TRBV25-1 and J is TRBJ1-2; D unclear. The CDR3 extends over 16 amino acids. Germline V gene sequence: CDR1 MGHDK, CDR2 SYGVNS. V was cut by 3 bases and J by 0 bases, with 14 bases left in between. The CDR3 region has the DNA TGTGCCAGCAGTGACAAGGTCCCCATATCTAACTATGGCTACACCTTC. Protein product: CASSDKVPISNYGYTF.

The chain links TRBV7-8 to TRBJ2-1; TRBD2 might be the D (7 bases). CDR1 and CDR2 from the germline V gene are SGHVS and FQNEAQ. CDR3 length equals 16 residues. Trimming removed 1 base from V and 2 bases from J, with 12 bases in between. The DNA for the CDR3 is TGTGCCAGCAGCTTAGTAGGGAGGGGGGCCTACAATGAGCAGTTCTTC. This sequence encodes CASSLVGRGAYNEQFF.

The rearrangement uses TRBV5-6 and TRBJ1-2; unclear D gene. The CDR3 has 14 residues. Trimming pared 0 bases from V and 7 bases from J, leaving 13 bases between. Germline CDR1 and CDR2: SGHDT and YYEEEE. CDR3 in DNA: TGTGCCAGCAGCTTGGTGGGCCAAGGCTCTGGCTACACCTTC. Translation gives CASSLVGQGSGYTF.

The V gene is TRBV5-1, the J gene TRBJ2-7, with TRBD1 matching 11 bases. V dropped 2 bases and J dropped 0; count of bases not matched to a gene: 10. Germline CDR1 reads SGHRS; CDR2 reads YFSETQ. This CDR3 contains 18 residues. CDR3 sequence (DNA): TGCGCCAGCAGCTTACAGCTAAGGACAGGGGGCATCTCCTACGAGCAGTACTTC. This codes for CASSLQLRTGGISYEQYF. The whole variable domain, remainder taken from reference TRBV5-1 and TRBJ2-7, is KAGVTQTPRYLIKTRGQQVTLSCSPISGHRSVSWYQQTPGQGLQFLFEYFSETQRNKGNFPGRFSGRQFSNSRSEMNVSTLELGDSALYLCASSLQLRTGGISYEQYFGPGTRLTVT.

The chain combines TRBV7-8 with TRBJ1-3, with D tentatively TRBD1 (5 bases). The CDR3 loop spans 16 amino acids. The V end lost 5 bases, the J end lost 4 bases, and 18 bases lay between the germline ends. Germline V gene sequence: CDR1 SGHVS, CDR2 FQNEAQ. The CDR3 region is CASSPGTSNIGNTIYF. DNA of the CDR3: TGTGCCAGCAGCCCAGGGACGAGTAACATAGGAAACACCATATATTTT.

This clone was seen once. V usage is TRBV19 and J usage is TRBJ2-1, with a possible D match to TRBD2 (6 bases). Trimming cost V 3 bases and J 4 bases, with 10 bases left between them. The CDR3 has 14 amino acids. CDR1 is LNHDA and CDR2 is SQIVND in the germline V gene (reference sequence). This chain's CDR3 is CASSMGSGYNEQFF. For the CDR3, the DNA is TGTGCCAGTAGTATGGGTAGCGGTTACAATGAGCAGTTCTTC. The full variable domain, in which reference TRBV19 and TRBJ2-1 provide the parts outside the CDR3, is DGGITQSPKYLFRKEGQNVTLSCEQNLNHDAMYWYRQDPGQGLRLIYYSQIVNDFQKGDIAEGYSVSREKKESFPLTVTSAQKNPTAFYLCASSMGSGYNEQFFGPGTRLTVL.

The gene calls are TRBV6-5 and TRBJ1-2, with 10 bases that match TRBD1. Germline-derived CDR1 and CDR2 are MNHEY and SVGAGI. The CDR3 loop spans 15 amino acids. The V and J ends lost 7 bases and 7 bases, in that order; junction bases with no gene match: 12. CDR3 DNA: TGTGCCAGCAAGGCTCACGGGACAGGGGACGCTGGCTACACCTTC. This codes for CASKAHGTGDAGYTF.

This clone was observed a handful of times. This chain links TRBV5-1 with TRBJ2-2; TRBD1 matches at 7 bases. The ends lost 1 base at V and 3 bases at J; junction bases unmatched: 12. The CDR3 spans 18 residues. The V gene's germline CDR1 is SGHRS and CDR2 YFSETQ. CDR3 protein: CASSLRVSGQGDTGELFF. CDR3 sequence (DNA): TGCGCCAGCAGCTTGAGAGTTTCCGGCCAGGGGGACACCGGGGAGCTGTTTTTT.

The chain combines TRBV6-5 with TRBJ2-6, with 8 bases lining up with TRBD1. V shed 10 bases, J shed 4 bases, and the junction held 6 bases outside the gene matches. Germline CDR1 MNHEY, CDR2 SVGAGI. The CDR3 has 14 residues. The CDR3 DNA reads as TGTGCCACCCGGACAGGGTCCGGGGCCAACGTCCTGACTTTC. This translates into CATRTGSGANVLTF.

This clone was recorded once. This chain links TRBV7-3 with TRBJ1-1; D remains unclear. CDR3 size: 13 residues. V was clipped by 2 bases and J by 1 base, with 5 bases between them. Per the germline V gene, CDR1 is SGHTA and CDR2 is FQGTGA. CDR3 coding DNA: TGTGCCAGCAGCTTACGGGAGAACACTGAAGCTTTCTTT. Translated: CASSLRENTEAFF. The full variable domain, completed using reference TRBV7-3 and TRBJ1-1, is GAGVSQTPSNKVTEKGKYVELRCDPISGHTALYWYRQSLGQGPEFLIYFQGTGAADDSGLPNDRFFAVRPEGSVSTLKIQRTERGDSAVYLCASSLRENTEAFFGQGTRLTVV.

The chain has TRBV29-1 and TRBJ2-7, with 7 bases aligning to TRBD1. The V segment lost 4 bases and the J segment 1 base; nucleotides outside the gene matches: 16. The CDR3 has 17 amino acids. Per the germline V gene, CDR1 is SQVTM and CDR2 is ANQGSEA. The CDR3 sequence is CSVVRMLPGTASYEQYF. For the CDR3, the DNA is TGCAGCGTTGTCCGGATGTTGCCCGGGACAGCATCCTACGAGCAGTACTTC.

The CDR3 DNA follows: TGTGCCAGCAGCTTAACATACGAGCAGTACTTC. Its protein is CASSLTYEQYF. This rearrangement joins TRBV13 to TRBJ2-7, with D unresolved. Trimming removed 2 bases from V and 4 bases from J, with 3 bases in between. The length of the CDR3 is 11 residues. From germline, CDR1 is PRHDT and CDR2 FYEKMQ (reference sequence).

This clone was counted a few times. The chain recombines TRBV19 with TRBJ1-1; D may be TRBD1 (6 bases). V lost 5 bases and J lost 0, with 10 bases in between. Germline V gene data show CDR1 as LNHDA and CDR2 as SQIVND (reference sequence). The CDR3 is made up of 14 amino acids. The CDR3 bases are TGTGCCAGTAGTCATGGACAGATGAACACTGAAGCTTTCTTT. The encoded protein is CASSHGQMNTEAFF. Full variable domain (remainder filled in from reference TRBV19 and TRBJ1-1): DGGITQSPKYLFRKEGQNVTLSCEQNLNHDAMYWYRQDPGQGLRLIYYSQIVNDFQKGDIAEGYSVSREKKESFPLTVTSAQKNPTAFYLCASSHGQMNTEAFFGQGTRLTVV.

This clone was found a few times. This sequence joins TRBV5-1 and TRBJ1-6; D is unclear. The CDR3 is made up of 14 amino acids. Germline assignment: CDR1 SGHRS and CDR2 YFSETQ. V dropped 4 bases and J dropped 7 bases, with 12 bases sitting between them. CDR3 sequence reads: CASSEGGPNSPLHF. The CDR3 nucleotides are TGCGCCAGCAGCGAGGGAGGACCAAATTCACCCCTCCACTTT.

The V gene is TRBV12-3 or TRBV12-4, the J gene TRBJ2-2; the D is unclear. This CDR3 has 12 residues. Trimming removed 5 bases from V and 5 bases from J, with 6 bases in between. The CDR3 sequence is CASSGRTGELFF. The CDR3 bases are TGTGCCAGCAGTGGTCGGACCGGGGAGCTGTTTTTT.

The chain carries TRBV5-1 and TRBJ1-2; D ambiguous. The CDR3 runs to 14 residues. Germline V lookup: CDR1 SGHRS, CDR2 YFSETQ. V was clipped by 2 bases and J by 4 bases, with 12 bases between them. CDR3 in amino acids: CASSFSSLSYGYTF. CDR3 sequence (DNA): TGCGCCAGCAGCTTCTCGAGCCTTTCCTATGGCTACACCTTC.